Each of the 12 T cell receptor beta chains below was sequenced from the same sample in a study of early T cells in non-severe SARS-CoV-2 infection. TCRdb independently ran MiXCR on the 5' RACE reads; one entry per CDR3 protein. The sample includes some 50,000 distinct CDR3 sequences, about 4.2% seen only once; the top ten take 6%. The specimen sequenced was whole blood. The origin of the receptors is an adult who was a healthcare worker with PCR-confirmed SARS-CoV-2 infection or an uninfected control (not recorded which).

Ten or more counts support this clonotype. The chain combines TRBV24-1 with TRBJ2-7; the D gene could be TRBD1 or TRBD2 (5 bases each). V was cut by 4 bases and J by 0 bases, with 6 bases left in between. Germline V gene data show CDR1 as KGHDR and CDR2 as SFDVKD. The CDR3 contains 13 residues. CDR3 sequence reads: CATSDGASYEQYF. The CDR3 DNA reads TGTGCCACCAGTGACGGGGCCTCCTACGAGCAGTACTTC.

This clonotype was observed at least ten times. This chain joins TRBV3-1 and TRBJ2-5; D not certain. Deletions cut 0 bases from V and 1 base from J, with 9 bases between. This CDR3 comprises 15 residues. CDR1 and CDR2 (germline): LGHDT, YNNKEL (reference sequence). The CDR3 protein is CASSQDPNPQETQYF. DNA for the CDR3: TGTGCCAGCAGCCAAGATCCCAACCCCCAAGAGACCCAGTACTTC.

This clonotype was detected many times. The rearrangement joins TRBV4-3 to TRBJ2-3, with TRBD1 matching over 8 bases. This CDR3 is built from 15 residues. Trimming cost V 0 bases and J 4 bases; bases outside gene matches: 3. Germline values: CDR1 LGHNA, CDR2 YSLEER. CDR3 protein: CASSQEAGGPDTQYF. CDR3 nucleotide sequence: TGCGCCAGCAGCCAAGAAGCAGGGGGCCCAGATACGCAGTATTTT.

Many counts were recorded for this clonotype. V gene TRBV19 combines with J gene TRBJ2-1; D might be TRBD2 (6 bases). V was cut by 1 base and J by 14 bases, with 12 bases left in between. The CDR3 has 12 amino acids. Germline V gives CDR1 LNHDA, CDR2 SQIVND (reference sequence). CDR3 amino acids: CASSIGDGSKFF. In DNA, the CDR3 is TGTGCCAGTAGTATAGGAGACGGGAGTAAGTTCTTC.

This clonotype was picked up a small number of times. The chain uses TRBV5-6 and TRBJ2-1; 11 bases are a match to TRBD2. Looked up from germline, CDR1 is SGHDT and CDR2 is YYEEEE. The CDR3 covers 19 residues. Unmatched junction bases numbered 13, after V lost 2 bases and J lost 3 bases. CDR3 sequence: CASSFPGLAANGLYNEQFF. The CDR3 DNA follows: TGTGCCAGCAGCTTCCCGGGACTAGCGGCCAACGGGCTCTACAATGAGCAGTTCTTC.

The sample holds many counts of this clonotype. The chain combines TRBV2 with TRBJ1-1; no clear D gene. Germline assignment: CDR1 SNHLY and CDR2 FYNNEI. Trimming took off 7 bases at V and 1 base at J, with 13 bases between the two ends. The length of the CDR3 is 14 residues. CDR3 region: CASKWVNENTEAFF. The CDR3 DNA is TGTGCCAGCAAATGGGTCAACGAGAACACTGAAGCTTTCTTT. The whole variable domain, filled in from reference TRBV2 and TRBJ1-1, reads EPEVTQTPSHQVTQMGQEVILRCVPISNHLYFYWYRQILGQKVEFLVSFYNNEISEKSEIFDDQFSVERPDGSNFTLKIRSTKLEDSAMYFCASKWVNENTEAFFGQGTRLTVV.

This clonotype occurred many times. This chain connects TRBV11-2 to TRBJ2-7; TRBD1 is a possible D gene (6 bases). The germline CDR1 and CDR2 sequences are SGHAT and FQNNGV. The CDR3 runs to 15 residues. The germline V and J ends were trimmed by 3 bases and 1 base, with 13 bases remaining between them. CDR3 region: CASSFGTPTSYEQYF. The CDR3, as DNA: TGTGCCAGCAGCTTCGGGACACCGACTTCCTACGAGCAGTACTTC.

This clonotype came up many times. One end of the junction does not line up with germline, which may come from a read error. The chain joins TRBV18 to TRBJ2-3; D could derive from TRBD1 or TRBD2 (5 bases each). This CDR3 is 14 amino acids long. Germline CDR1 KGHSH, CDR2 LQKENI. The CDR3 is CASSPAGTTDAQYF. Written as DNA, the CDR3 is TGTGCCAGCTCACCGGCAGGGACCACAGATGCGCAGTATTTT.

In its sample, this clonotype was seen many times. The chain has TRBV4-2 and TRBJ1-5; the D is unclear. Deletions cut 5 bases from V and 0 bases from J, with 17 bases between. CDR3 length equals 17 residues. Germline CDR1 is LGHNA and CDR2 is YNFKEQ. The CDR3 loop is CASSEVPGYYSNQPQHF. CDR3 nucleotides: TGTGCCAGCAGCGAGGTTCCAGGCTATTATAGCAATCAGCCCCAGCATTTT.

This clonotype occurred many times. This chain links TRBV20-1 with TRBJ1-5; 10 bases agree with TRBD1. The junction had 5 bases not matched to a gene; V was cut back by 2 bases and J by 4 bases. CDR1 DFQATT and CDR2 SNEGSKA come from the germline V gene (reference sequence). The CDR3 loop spans 15 amino acids. This chain's CDR3 is CSARLTGGENQPQHF. As DNA, the CDR3 is TGCAGTGCTAGATTGACAGGGGGCGAAAATCAGCCCCAGCATTTT.

The rearrangement uses TRBV4-1 and TRBJ2-7; TRBD1 matches at 7 bases. The germline gives CDR1 MGHRA, CDR2 YSYEKL. J lost 0 bases, V lost 3 bases, and 5 bases had no gene match. The CDR3 runs 15 residues. CDR3 DNA: TGCGCCAGCAGCCAGGACCGGGACAGCTCCTACGAGCAGTACTTC. It encodes CASSQDRDSSYEQYF.

This clonotype appeared many times. The genes are TRBV18 and TRBJ1-2; possibly TRBD1 for D (5 bases). The CDR3 sequence is 13 residues long. Per germline, CDR1 KGHSH and CDR2 LQKENI. The ends were cut back, 3 bases at V and 8 bases at J, with 13 bases in the middle. For the CDR3, the DNA is TGTGCCAGCTCACCCGGCAGGGAGGGCGGCTACACCTTC. This codes for CASSPGREGGYTF.